Listed below are T cell receptor beta chains from one sample, sequenced in a study of T cells in Graves' hyperthyroidism and ophthalmopathy. TCRdb independently ran MiXCR on the multiplex PCR reads; one entry per CDR3 protein. The sample has hundreds of thousands of distinct CDR3 sequences; approximately 25% are singletons. Sequences were obtained from blood. These receptors all stem from a man aged 45 to 65 with Graves' hyperthyroidism. The conserved cysteine and the conserved F or W are not part of the CDR3 here. Clone size is shown for a subset of rows, as once, few, many or a class of expanded clone.

few	TRBV6-2/TRBV6-3	TRBJ1-1	ASSPQGGGEAF
NA	TRBV20-1	TRBJ2-5	SARAPRTGQETQY
many	TRBV27	TRBJ1-1	ASSRIEGMNTEAF
NA	TRBV19	TRBJ2-1	ASSMSAGENEQF
few	TRBV11-3	TRBJ2-3	ASSLDLSDTQY
few	TRBV6-1	TRBJ1-5	ASNGLGQPQH
many	TRBV5-1	TRBJ2-5	ASRKSLQETQY
many	TRBV2	TRBJ2-7	ASSERLVYEQY
NA	TRBV5-4	TRBJ2-4	ASSYRSGNIQY
NA	TRBV7-9	TRBJ2-1	ASSLGIGGFNEQF
NA	TRBV27	TRBJ2-3	ASSLSLIARADTQY
NA	TRBV5-1	TRBJ1-1	ASSWDSLNTEAF
many	TRBV9	TRBJ2-5	ASSSGTEETQY
NA	TRBV19	TRBJ2-5	ASRRTGQQETQY
NA	TRBV20-1	TRBJ2-5	SAKKDGKSYETQY
NA	TRBV11-2	TRBJ1-1	ASSLSSWGAEMNTEAF
NA	TRBV29-1	TRBJ1-1	SVTGTGGPEAF
many	TRBV6-1	TRBJ1-1	ASSLKEGDTEAF
few	TRBV7-9	TRBJ1-2	ASSRDNGYT
many	TRBV5-1	TRBJ2-7	ASSLSGGIDEQY
NA	TRBV7-9	TRBJ2-7	AGSLTSGSYEQY
once	TRBV3-1	TRBJ2-7	ASNDPYEQY
NA	TRBV9	TRBJ2-7	ASSVAGDEQY
NA	TRBV27	TRBJ2-1	ASSPHPGTGVVNEQF
few	TRBV25-1	TRBJ1-1	ASSESLDQNTEAF
many	TRBV5-1	TRBJ2-7	ASSLDGSYEQY
NA	TRBV7-9	TRBJ2-7	ASSLYDAVGYERY
NA	TRBV28	TRBJ2-1	ASSPLGPEQF
many	TRBV2	TRBJ2-5	ASSRQGAGTGETQY
NA	TRBV7-3	TRBJ2-1	ASSANRDNEQF
NA	TRBV12-3/TRBV12-4	TRBJ2-7	ASNPGQGFGEQY
NA	TRBV5-1	TRBJ2-7	ASSWSGSPYEQY
few	TRBV6-1	TRBJ1-2	ASSERTGTGNVGYT
NA	TRBV4-2	TRBJ2-5	ASSQGQGGETQY
NA	TRBV6-2/TRBV6-3	TRBJ1-5	ASSYLNQPQH
many	TRBV12-3/TRBV12-4	TRBJ2-6	ASSLVGQGLTGANVLT
few	TRBV20-1	TRBJ2-1	SASGPGGQF
NA	TRBV9	TRBJ1-1	ASSVDQGLNTEAF
NA	TRBV15	TRBJ1-4	ATTGRGGSTNEKLF
many	TRBV29-1	TRBJ1-1	SVVGGLNTEAF
few	TRBV7-9	TRBJ2-1	ASSRGMVTGGNEQF
NA	TRBV6-1	TRBJ1-1	ASRPDGTAAF
NA	TRBV20-1	TRBJ2-1	SARVAGGRNEQF
few	TRBV3-1	TRBJ1-2	ASSLQGAYGYT
few	TRBV5-4	TRBJ2-5	ASRPSPREETQY
NA	TRBV2	TRBJ1-2	ASSDAGANYGYT
few	TRBV5-4	TRBJ2-7	ASSLAGQETYEQY
NA	TRBV11-3	TRBJ2-1	ASSYLASANNEQF
NA	TRBV9	TRBJ2-3	ASNPTGKPTDTQY
many	TRBV11-2	TRBJ2-7	ASSPRQGWLYEQY
few	TRBV20-1	TRBJ1-2	SASVSGTGEGYT
few	TRBV5-6	TRBJ2-2	ASSLVIGQGAVDTGELF